Sequencing of this T cell receptor beta chain was carried out in a study of blood T cell repertoires in COVID-19 (dated by TCRdb to the early 2020s). Study-level background: Samples covering the acute and convalescent phases of COVID-19 were provided by collaborators in the United States, Italy and Spain. The prospective study material was composed of cDNA or gDNA derived from T cells, B-cell-depleted T cells, or PBMCs. The dataset comprised deeply sampled blood TCRbeta repertoires from subjects exposed to, actively infected with, or recovered from COVID-19. The repertoires were made available in a free public database intended to serve as a resource for research on the immune response to SARS-CoV-2. The samples were drawn from the first 160 participants of the ongoing ImmuneRACE study and from over a thousand subjects provided by 6 global collaborators. The sample metadata nearly always contained a de-identified subject ID, COVID-19 status, age in years and sex. Where available, HLA class I and class II types were obtained from metadata supplied by the sample provider rather than from assay-based typing.

A remark on this clone: No cognate antigen has been identified for it. No base-level quality is on record; no much larger clone is a single base apart.

The collaborating institutions used their own protocols to collect whole blood in K2EDTA tubes. Collaborator samples were shipped for TCRbeta analysis as frozen whole blood, isolated PBMCs, or DNA extracted from either sample type. A distance of 13 bases separates the germline ends of V and J, which lose 5 bases and 2 bases respectively. The germline V gene sets CDR1 to MNHEY and CDR2 to SVGAGI. Reading from cysteine to phenylalanine, the CDR3 counts 15 amino acids. Only CDR3 DNA is held: 45 bases, read in frame from base 1. Study-level results and caveats: The quantity of clinical and demographic metadata differed by source and by participant and was supplied without curation.

TCRbeta CDR3 regions were amplified from genomic DNA by means of the immunoSEQ Assay, a bias-controlled multiplex PCR. For the original study's pipeline: The number of nucleated cells in each sample was estimated from the amplification of reference gene primers within the assay. Sequence reads were collapsed and filtered to measure the absolute abundance of every unique TCRbeta CDR3 rearrangement. For each sample, productive Simpson clonality was calculated by taking the square root of Simpson's diversity index across productive rearrangements. The clones in this table, taken by TCRdb from immuneACCESS, are in-frame only. Not every clone is retained; where verified, under half of the shortfall comes from an unresolved V gene, and the cause of the rest is unknown. V and J calls and clone size are as listed in that table; D and trimming were resolved from the DNA. Within this sample are around 81,000 clones, with around 81% of them counted one time only. 3.4% of the sample goes to the ten largest clones.

This clonotype originated in a man aged 45 to 65 with acute or convalescent COVID-19. Here the chain combines TRBV6-5 and TRBJ2-1; no D gene call is confident. Sequencing input: peripheral blood. The sequenced DNA is TGTGCCAGCAGTCCCGCCTATCTTACCTACAATGAGCAGTTCTTC. Translated, it gives CASSPAYLTYNEQFF.